This T cell receptor (beta chain) was identified in a study of T cell repertoires in cytomegalovirus infection. Overall study: Well-studied HLA-B-restricted CMV epitopes were used in the study alongside recently identified HLA-C-restricted ones. Public TCR beta signatures provided an indication of both CMV infection and a matching HLA type.

General study findings and limits: Carriers of CMV plus the relevant HLA were identified by cumulative public TCR beta family frequency. Ex vivo, HLA-C-restricted CMV-specific TCR beta clonotypes prevailed over the rest of the response.

MiXCR, run by TCRdb on the reads, gives a single entry per CDR3 protein. This table has under 200,000 distinct CDR3 sequences, less than 25% appearing once. As to this clonotype: Its specificity is unknown.

CDR1 MDHEN and CDR2 SYDVKM come from the germline V gene. Trimming at V came to 2 bases and at J to 5 bases, leaving 6 bases not matched to a gene. CDR3 length equals 16 residues. The clonotype comes from a human donor in good health (CMV status not recorded). Some clones in this sample may be carry-over from other donors' samples. This material consisted of CD8+ T cells from cultured PBMCs, taken from culture after CMV antigen stimulation. The chain recombines TRBV28 with TRBJ2-2; 9 bases align to TRBD1. CDR3 sequence reads: CASSLRETGGTGELFF. CDR3 DNA: TGTGCCAGCAGTTTAAGGGAGACAGGGGGAACCGGGGAGCTGTTTTTT.